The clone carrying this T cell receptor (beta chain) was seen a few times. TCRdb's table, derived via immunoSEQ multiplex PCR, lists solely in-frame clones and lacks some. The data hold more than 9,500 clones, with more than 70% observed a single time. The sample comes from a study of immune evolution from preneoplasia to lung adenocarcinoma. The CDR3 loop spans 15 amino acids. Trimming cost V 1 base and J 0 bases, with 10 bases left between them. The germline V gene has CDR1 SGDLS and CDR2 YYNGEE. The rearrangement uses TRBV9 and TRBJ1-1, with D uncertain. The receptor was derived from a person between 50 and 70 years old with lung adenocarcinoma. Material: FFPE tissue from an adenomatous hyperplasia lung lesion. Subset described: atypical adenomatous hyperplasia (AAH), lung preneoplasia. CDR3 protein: CASSVSAGMNTEAFF. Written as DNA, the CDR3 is TGTGCCAGCAGCGTATCGGCCGGTATGAACACTGAAGCTTTCTTT.